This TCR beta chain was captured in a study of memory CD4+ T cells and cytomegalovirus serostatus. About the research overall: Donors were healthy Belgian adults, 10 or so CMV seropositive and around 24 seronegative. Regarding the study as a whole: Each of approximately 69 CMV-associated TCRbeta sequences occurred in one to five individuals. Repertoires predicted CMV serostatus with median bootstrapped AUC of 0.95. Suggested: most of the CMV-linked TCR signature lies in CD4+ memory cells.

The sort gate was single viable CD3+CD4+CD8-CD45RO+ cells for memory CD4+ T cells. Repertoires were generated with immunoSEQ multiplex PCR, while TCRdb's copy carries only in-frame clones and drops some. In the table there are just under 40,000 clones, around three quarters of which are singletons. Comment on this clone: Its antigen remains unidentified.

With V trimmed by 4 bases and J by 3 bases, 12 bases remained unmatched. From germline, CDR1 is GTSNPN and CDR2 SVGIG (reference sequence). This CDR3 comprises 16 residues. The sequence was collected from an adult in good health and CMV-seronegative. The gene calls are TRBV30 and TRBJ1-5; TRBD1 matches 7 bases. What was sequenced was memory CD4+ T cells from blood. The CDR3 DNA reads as TGTGCCTGGACACTAGGAGAGGGACAGCTCAATCAGCCCCAGCATTTT. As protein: CAWTLGEGQLNQPQHF.